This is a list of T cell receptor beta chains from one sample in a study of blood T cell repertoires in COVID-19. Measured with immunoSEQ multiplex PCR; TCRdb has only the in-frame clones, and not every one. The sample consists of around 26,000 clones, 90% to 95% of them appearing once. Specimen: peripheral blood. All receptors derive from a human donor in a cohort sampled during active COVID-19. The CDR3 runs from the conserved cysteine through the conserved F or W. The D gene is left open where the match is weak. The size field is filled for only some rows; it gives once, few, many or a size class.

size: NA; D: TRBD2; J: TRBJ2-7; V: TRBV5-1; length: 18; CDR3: CASTPGRLAGTSVYEQYF; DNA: TGCGCCAGCACCCCGGGCCGGCTAGCGGGCACATCCGTCTACGAGCAGTACTTC
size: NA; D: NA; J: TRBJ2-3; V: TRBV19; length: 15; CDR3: CASSATGEPTDTQYF; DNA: TGTGCCAGTAGTGCTACGGGGGAGCCCACAGATACGCAGTATTTT
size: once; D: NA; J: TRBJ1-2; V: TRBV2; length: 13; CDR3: CASRNRDAYGYTF; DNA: TGTGCCAGCAGGAACAGGGACGCCTATGGCTACACCTTC
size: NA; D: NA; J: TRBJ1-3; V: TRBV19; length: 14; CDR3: CASSWNGFGNTIYF; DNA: TGTGCCAGTAGCTGGAACGGGTTCGGAAACACCATATATTTT
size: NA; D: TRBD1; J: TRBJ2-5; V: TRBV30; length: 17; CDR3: CAWSAKRDRDPQETQYF; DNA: TGTGCCTGGAGTGCGAAAAGAGACAGGGATCCACAAGAGACCCAGTACTTC
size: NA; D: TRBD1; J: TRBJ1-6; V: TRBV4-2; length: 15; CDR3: CASSQYGTANSPLHF; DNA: TGTGCCAGCAGCCAATACGGGACAGCCAATTCACCCCTCCACTTT
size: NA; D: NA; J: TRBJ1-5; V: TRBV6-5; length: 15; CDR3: CASSYSGRENQPQHF; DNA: TGTGCCAGCAGTTACTCGGGGCGGGAGAATCAGCCCCAGCATTTT
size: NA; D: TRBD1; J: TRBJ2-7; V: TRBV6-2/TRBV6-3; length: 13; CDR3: CASSYQGQAKQYF; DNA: TGTGCCAGCAGTTACCAGGGACAGGCAAAGCAGTACTTC
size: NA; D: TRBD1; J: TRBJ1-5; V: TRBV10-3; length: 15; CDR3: CAIRGQGDSNQPQHF; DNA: TGTGCCATCAGGGGACAGGGGGATAGCAATCAGCCCCAGCATTTT
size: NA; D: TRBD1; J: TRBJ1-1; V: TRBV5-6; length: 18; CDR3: CASTPLRDRGSRNTEAFF; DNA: TGTGCCAGCACCCCCCTGCGGGACAGGGGTTCGAGGAACACTGAAGCTTTCTTT
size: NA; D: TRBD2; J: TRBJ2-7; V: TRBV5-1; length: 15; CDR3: CASSLAVTGGSEQYF; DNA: TGCGCCAGCAGCTTGGCCGTAACGGGCGGGAGCGAGCAGTACTTC
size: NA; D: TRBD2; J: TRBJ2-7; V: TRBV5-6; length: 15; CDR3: CASSFGLAGLGEQYF; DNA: TGTGCCAGCAGCTTTGGGTTAGCGGGACTCGGCGAGCAGTACTTC
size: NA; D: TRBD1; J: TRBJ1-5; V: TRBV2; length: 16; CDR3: CASRGDREESNQPQHF; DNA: TGTGCCAGCAGGGGAGACAGGGAAGAGAGCAATCAGCCCCAGCATTTT
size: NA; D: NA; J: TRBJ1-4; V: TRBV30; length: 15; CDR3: CAWSEQGRANEKLFF; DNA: TGTGCCTGGAGCGAACAGGGTCGGGCTAATGAAAAACTGTTTTTT
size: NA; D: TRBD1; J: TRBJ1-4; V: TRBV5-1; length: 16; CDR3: CASSPTSGTGNGKLFF; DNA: TGCGCCAGCAGCCCGACTTCCGGGACAGGGAATGGAAAACTGTTTTTT
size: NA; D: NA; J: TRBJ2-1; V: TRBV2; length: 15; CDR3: CASSVSRPTYNEQFF; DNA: TGTGCCAGCAGTGTGAGCCGCCCCACTTACAATGAGCAGTTCTTC
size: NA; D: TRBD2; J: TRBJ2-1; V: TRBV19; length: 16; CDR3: CASSIDRGLAYNEQFF; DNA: TGTGCCAGTAGTATAGACCGGGGACTAGCCTACAATGAGCAGTTCTTC
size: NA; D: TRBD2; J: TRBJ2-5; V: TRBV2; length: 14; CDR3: CASATGLGKETQYF; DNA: TGTGCCAGCGCGACGGGACTAGGTAAAGAGACCCAGTACTTC
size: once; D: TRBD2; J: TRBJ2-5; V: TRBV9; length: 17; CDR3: CASSVVGGRATQETQYF; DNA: TGTGCCAGCAGCGTAGTAGGCGGGAGGGCCACCCAAGAGACCCAGTACTTC
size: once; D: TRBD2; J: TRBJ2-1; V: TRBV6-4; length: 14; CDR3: CASSRISGSNEQFF; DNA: TGTGCCAGCAGCAGAATTAGCGGGAGCAATGAGCAGTTCTTC
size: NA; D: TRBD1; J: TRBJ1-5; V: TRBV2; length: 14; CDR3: CASSERTGGQPQHF; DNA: TGTGCCAGCAGTGAACGAACAGGGGGTCAGCCCCAGCATTTT
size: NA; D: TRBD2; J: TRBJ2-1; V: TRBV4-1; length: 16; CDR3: CASSQVLGGGPREQFF; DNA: TGCGCCAGCAGCCAAGTCCTCGGGGGGGGACCTCGGGAGCAGTTCTTC
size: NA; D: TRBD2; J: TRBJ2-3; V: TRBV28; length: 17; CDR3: CASSLGTSGGAGDTQYF; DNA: TGTGCCAGCAGTTTAGGGACTAGCGGGGGGGCCGGAGATACGCAGTATTTT
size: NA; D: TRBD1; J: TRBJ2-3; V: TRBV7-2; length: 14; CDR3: CASSFDRATDTQYF; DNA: TGTGCCAGCAGCTTCGACAGGGCCACAGATACGCAGTATTTT
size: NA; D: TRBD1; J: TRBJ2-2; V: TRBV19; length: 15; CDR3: CASKLGGRNTGELFF; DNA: TGTGCCAGTAAATTAGGGGGCCGTAACACCGGGGAGCTGTTTTTT
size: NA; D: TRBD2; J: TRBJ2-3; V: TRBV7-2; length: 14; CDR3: CASSWGGDPDTQYF; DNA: TGTGCCAGCAGCTGGGGAGGGGACCCAGATACGCAGTATTTT
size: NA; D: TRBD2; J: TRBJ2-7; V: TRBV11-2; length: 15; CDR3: CASSLDRREGSEQYF; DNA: TGTGCCAGCAGCTTAGATCGGCGGGAGGGAAGCGAGCAGTACTTC
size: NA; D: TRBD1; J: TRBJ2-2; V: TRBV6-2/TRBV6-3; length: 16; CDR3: CASSLDRAPNTGELFF; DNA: TGTGCCAGCAGTCTCGACAGGGCCCCGAACACCGGGGAGCTGTTTTTT
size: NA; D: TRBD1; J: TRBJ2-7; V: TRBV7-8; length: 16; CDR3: CASSLELGTGGYEQYF; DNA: TGTGCCAGCAGCTTAGAGCTAGGGACAGGGGGGTACGAGCAGTACTTC
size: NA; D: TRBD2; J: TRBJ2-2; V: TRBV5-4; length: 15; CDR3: CASSLDVAGGGELFF; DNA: TGTGCCAGCAGCTTGGATGTAGCGGGTGGCGGGGAGCTGTTTTTT
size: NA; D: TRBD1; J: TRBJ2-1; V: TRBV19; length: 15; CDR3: CASTHGQGASGEQFF; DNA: TGTGCCAGTACCCATGGACAGGGTGCTTCCGGTGAGCAGTTCTTC
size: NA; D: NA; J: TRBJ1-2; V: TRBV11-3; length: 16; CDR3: CASSLDPGSRGYGYTF; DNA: TGTGCCAGCAGCTTAGACCCCGGCAGCCGAGGGTATGGCTACACCTTC
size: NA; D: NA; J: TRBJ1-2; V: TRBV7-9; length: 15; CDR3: CASSLVGGAGYGYTF; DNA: TGTGCCAGCAGCTTAGTAGGGGGGGCCGGCTATGGCTACACCTTC
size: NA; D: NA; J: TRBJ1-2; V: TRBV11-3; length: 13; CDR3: CASSPGTREGYTF; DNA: TGTGCCAGCAGCCCCGGGACACGGGAAGGCTACACCTTC
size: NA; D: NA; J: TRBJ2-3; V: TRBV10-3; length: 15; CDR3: CAISESERSTDTQYF; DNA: TGTGCCATCAGTGAGTCGGAGCGTTCAACAGATACGCAGTATTTT
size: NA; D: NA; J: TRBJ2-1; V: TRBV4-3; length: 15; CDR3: CASSQGGGAGNEQFF; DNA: TGCGCCAGCAGCCAAGGAGGGGGGGCTGGCAATGAGCAGTTCTTC
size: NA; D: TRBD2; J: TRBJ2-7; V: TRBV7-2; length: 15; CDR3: CASSLSGGATYEQYF; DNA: TGTGCCAGCAGCTTATCCGGGGGGGCAACCTACGAGCAGTACTTC
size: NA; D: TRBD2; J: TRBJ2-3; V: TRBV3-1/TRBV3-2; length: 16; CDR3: CASSQRSGGAVDTQYF; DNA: TGTGCCAGCAGCCAACGTAGCGGGGGGGCGGTAGATACGCAGTATTTT
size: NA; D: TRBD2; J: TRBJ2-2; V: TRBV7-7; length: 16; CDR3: CASSETSGTNTGELFF; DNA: TGTGCTAGCAGCGAGACTAGCGGGACGAACACCGGGGAGCTGTTTTTT
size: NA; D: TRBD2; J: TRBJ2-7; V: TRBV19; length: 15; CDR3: CASRSPGGSSYEQYF; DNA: TGTGCCAGTAGATCCCCGGGCGGGAGCTCCTACGAGCAGTACTTC
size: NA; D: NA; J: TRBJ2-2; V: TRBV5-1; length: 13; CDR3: CASSLQDFGELFF; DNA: TGCGCCAGCAGCTTGCAGGATTTCGGGGAGCTGTTTTTT
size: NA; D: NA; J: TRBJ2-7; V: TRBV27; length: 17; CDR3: CASSRPGGPRFTYEQYF; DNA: TGTGCCAGCAGTCGCCCCGGAGGGCCCCGATTTACATACGAGCAGTACTTC
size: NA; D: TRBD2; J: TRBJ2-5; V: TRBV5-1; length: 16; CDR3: CASSLGLAGYQETQYF; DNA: TGCGCCAGCAGCCTTGGACTAGCGGGGTACCAAGAGACCCAGTACTTC
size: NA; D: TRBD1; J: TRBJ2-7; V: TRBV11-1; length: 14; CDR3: CASSLAGTGSKGIF; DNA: TGTGCCAGCAGCTTAGCCGGGACAGGTTCGAAGGGAATCTTC
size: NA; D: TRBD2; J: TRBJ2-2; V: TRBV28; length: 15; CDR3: CASSLSGRAGGELFF; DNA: TGTGCCAGCAGTTTGAGCGGGAGGGCCGGCGGGGAGCTGTTTTTT
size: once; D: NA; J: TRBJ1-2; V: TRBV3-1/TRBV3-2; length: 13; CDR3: CASGSTANYGYTF; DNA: TGTGCCAGCGGATCCACAGCTAACTATGGCTACACCTTC
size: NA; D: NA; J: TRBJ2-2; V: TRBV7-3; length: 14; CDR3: CASSLGANTGELFF; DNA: TGTGCCAGCAGTTTGGGCGCGAACACCGGGGAGCTGTTTTTT
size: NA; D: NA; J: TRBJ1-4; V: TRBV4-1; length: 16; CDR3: CASSQPGDGEIEKLFF; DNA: TGCGCCAGCAGCCAACCAGGAGACGGGGAGATTGAAAAACTGTTTTTT
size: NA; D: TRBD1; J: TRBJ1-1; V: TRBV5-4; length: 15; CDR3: CASSPRTGMNTEAFF; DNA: TGTGCCAGCAGCCCCCGGACAGGGATGAACACTGAAGCTTTCTTT
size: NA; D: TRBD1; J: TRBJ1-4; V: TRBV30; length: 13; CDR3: CASHIGGGEKLFF; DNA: TGTGCCAGCCATATAGGGGGCGGTGAAAAACTGTTTTTT
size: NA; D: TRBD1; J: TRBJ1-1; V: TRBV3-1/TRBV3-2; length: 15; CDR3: CASSARDRGPTEAFF; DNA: TGTGCCAGCAGCGCTCGGGACAGGGGGCCCACTGAAGCTTTCTTT
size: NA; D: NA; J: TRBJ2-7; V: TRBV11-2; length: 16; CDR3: CASSLLGQRTSYEQYF; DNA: TGTGCCAGCAGCTTATTGGGGCAGCGCACCTCCTACGAGCAGTACTTC
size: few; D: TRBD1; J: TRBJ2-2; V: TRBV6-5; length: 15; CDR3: CASSLGTVNTGELFF; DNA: TGTGCCAGCAGTTTGGGGACAGTCAACACCGGGGAGCTGTTTTTT
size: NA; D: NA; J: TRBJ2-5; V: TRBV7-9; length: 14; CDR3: CASSPDVTRETQYF; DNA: TGTGCCAGCAGCCCGGACGTTACTAGGGAGACCCAGTACTTC
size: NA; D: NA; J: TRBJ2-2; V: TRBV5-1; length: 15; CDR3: CASSLVGSHTGELFF; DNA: TGCGCCAGCAGCTTGGTCGGGAGTCATACCGGGGAGCTGTTTTTT
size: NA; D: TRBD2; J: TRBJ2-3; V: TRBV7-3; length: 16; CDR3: CASSFVAGGTGDTQYF; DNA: TGTGCCAGCAGCTTCGTAGCGGGGGGAACCGGAGATACGCAGTATTTT
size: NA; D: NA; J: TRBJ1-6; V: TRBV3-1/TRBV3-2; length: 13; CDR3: CASSQEDRSPLHF; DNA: TGTGCCAGCAGCCAAGAAGATCGGTCACCCCTCCACTTT
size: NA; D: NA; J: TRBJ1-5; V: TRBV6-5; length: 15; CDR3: CASRSTGRYNQPQHF; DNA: TGTGCCAGCAGATCGACAGGCAGGTACAATCAGCCCCAGCATTTT
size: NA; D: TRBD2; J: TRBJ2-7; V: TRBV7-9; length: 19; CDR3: CASSLGHGASGVWTYEQYF; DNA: TGTGCCAGCAGCTTAGGTCATGGAGCTAGCGGGGTTTGGACCTACGAGCAGTACTTC
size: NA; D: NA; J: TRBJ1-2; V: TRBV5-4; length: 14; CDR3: CASSLGTVAYGYTF; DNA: TGTGCCAGCAGCTTGGGGACAGTTGCCTATGGCTACACCTTC